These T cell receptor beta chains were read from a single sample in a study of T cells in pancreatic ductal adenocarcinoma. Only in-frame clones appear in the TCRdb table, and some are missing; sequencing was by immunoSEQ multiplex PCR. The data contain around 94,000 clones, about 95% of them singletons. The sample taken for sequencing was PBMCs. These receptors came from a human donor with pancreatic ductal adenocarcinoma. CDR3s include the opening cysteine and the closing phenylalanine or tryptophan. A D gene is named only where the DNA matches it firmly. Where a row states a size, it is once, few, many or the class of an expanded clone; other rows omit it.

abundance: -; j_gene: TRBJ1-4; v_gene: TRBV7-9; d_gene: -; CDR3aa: CASSSQGLANEKLFF; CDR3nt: TGTGCCAGCAGCTCTCAGGGGTTGGCTAATGAAAAACTGTTTTTT
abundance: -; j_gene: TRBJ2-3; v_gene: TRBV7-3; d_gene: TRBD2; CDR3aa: CASSPRLAASTDTQYF; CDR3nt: TGTGCCAGCAGCCCCCGACTAGCGGCTAGCACAGATACGCAGTATTTT
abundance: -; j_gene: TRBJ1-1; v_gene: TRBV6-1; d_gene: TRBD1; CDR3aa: CASRTGGGGNTEAFF; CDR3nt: TGTGCCAGCAGGACAGGGGGTGGGGGGAACACTGAAGCTTTCTTT
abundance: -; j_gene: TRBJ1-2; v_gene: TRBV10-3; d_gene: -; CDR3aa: CAIRNRAIQGNGYTF; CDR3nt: TGTGCCATCAGGAATAGGGCCATACAGGGCAATGGCTACACCTTC
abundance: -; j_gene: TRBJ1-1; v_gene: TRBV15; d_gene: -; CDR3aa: CATSRTRGTEAFF; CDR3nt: TGTGCCACCAGCAGGACCCGGGGCACTGAAGCTTTCTTT
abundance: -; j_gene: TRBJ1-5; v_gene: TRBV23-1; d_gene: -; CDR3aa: CASSQSRRTGPGGNQPQHF; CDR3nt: TGCGCCAGCAGTCAATCCCGCCGGACGGGTCCAGGGGGCAATCAGCCCCAGCATTTT
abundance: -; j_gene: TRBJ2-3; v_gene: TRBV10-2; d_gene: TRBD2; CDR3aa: CASSDGAAGGDTQYF; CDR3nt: TGCGCCAGCAGTGACGGCGCAGCGGGGGGAGATACGCAGTATTTT
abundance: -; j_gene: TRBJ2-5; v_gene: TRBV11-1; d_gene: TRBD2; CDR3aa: CASSLNSGNQETQYF; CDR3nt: TGTGCCAGCAGCCTGAATAGCGGGAACCAAGAGACCCAGTACTTC
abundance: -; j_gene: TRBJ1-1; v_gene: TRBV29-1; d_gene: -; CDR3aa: CSVEENSGSEAFF; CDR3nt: TGCAGCGTTGAAGAAAACTCGGGATCTGAAGCTTTCTTT
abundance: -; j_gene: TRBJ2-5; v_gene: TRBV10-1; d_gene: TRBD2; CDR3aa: CASSRLAGTEETQYF; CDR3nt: TGCGCCAGCAGTAGGCTAGCGGGGACGGAAGAGACCCAGTACTTC
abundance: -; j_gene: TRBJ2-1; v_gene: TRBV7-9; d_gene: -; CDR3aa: CASSFSPGGQFF; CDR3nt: TGTGCCAGCAGCTTCTCCCCCGGCGGCCAGTTCTTC
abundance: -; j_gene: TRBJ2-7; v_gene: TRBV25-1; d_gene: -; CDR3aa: CASSEPGGTYEQYF; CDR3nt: TGTGCCAGCAGTGAACCCGGCGGTACCTACGAGCAGTACTTC
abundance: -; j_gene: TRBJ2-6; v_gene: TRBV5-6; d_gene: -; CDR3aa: CASSLGPGANVLTF; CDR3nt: TGTGCCAGCAGCTTGGGGCCCGGGGCCAACGTCCTGACTTTC
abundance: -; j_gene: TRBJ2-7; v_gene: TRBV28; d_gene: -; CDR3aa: CASTSLGQGYEQYF; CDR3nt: TGTGCCAGCACCTCACTCGGACAAGGGTACGAGCAGTACTTC
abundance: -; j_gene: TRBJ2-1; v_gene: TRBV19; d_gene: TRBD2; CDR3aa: CASSISGTSGRYNEQFF; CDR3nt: TGTGCCAGTAGTATATCCGGGACTAGCGGGAGGTACAATGAGCAGTTCTTC
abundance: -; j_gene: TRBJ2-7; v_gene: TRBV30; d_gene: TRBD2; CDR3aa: CAWSSGTSAVYEQYF; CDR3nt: TGTGCCTGGAGTTCAGGGACTAGCGCCGTCTACGAGCAGTACTTC
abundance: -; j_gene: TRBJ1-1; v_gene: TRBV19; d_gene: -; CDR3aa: CATRRNTEAFF; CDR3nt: TGTGCCACCCGGAGGAACACTGAAGCTTTCTTT
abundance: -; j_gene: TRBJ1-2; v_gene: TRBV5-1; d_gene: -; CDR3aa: CASSLATGPRDGYTF; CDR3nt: TGCGCCAGCAGCTTGGCCACAGGGCCCCGGGATGGCTACACCTTC
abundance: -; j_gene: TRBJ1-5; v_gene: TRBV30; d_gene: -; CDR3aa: CAWSPQGDQPQHF; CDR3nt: TGTGCCTGGAGTCCGCAGGGTGATCAGCCCCAGCATTTT
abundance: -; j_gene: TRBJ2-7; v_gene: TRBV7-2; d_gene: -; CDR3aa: CASSLSPAGNSYEQYF; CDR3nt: TGTGCCAGCAGCTTATCCCCGGCGGGAAACTCCTACGAGCAGTACTTC
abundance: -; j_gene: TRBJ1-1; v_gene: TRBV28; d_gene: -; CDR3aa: CASRALTGGFPEAFF; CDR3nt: TGTGCCAGCAGAGCTTTGACAGGCGGGTTCCCTGAAGCTTTCTTT
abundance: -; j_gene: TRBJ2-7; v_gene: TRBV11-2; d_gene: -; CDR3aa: CASNNGAEQYF; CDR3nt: TGTGCCAGCAACAATGGTGCCGAGCAGTACTTC
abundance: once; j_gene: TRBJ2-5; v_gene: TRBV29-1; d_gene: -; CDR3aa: CSVGAPKETQYF; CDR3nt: TGCAGCGTTGGGGCGCCCAAAGAGACCCAGTACTTC
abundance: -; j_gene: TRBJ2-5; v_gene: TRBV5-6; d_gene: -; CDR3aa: CASNSIQETQYF; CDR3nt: TGTGCCAGCAACAGCATACAAGAGACCCAGTACTTC
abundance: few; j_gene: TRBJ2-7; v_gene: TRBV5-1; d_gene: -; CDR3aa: CASSLGPTYEQYF; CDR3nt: TGCGCCAGCAGTCTGGGGCCCACCTACGAGCAGTACTTC
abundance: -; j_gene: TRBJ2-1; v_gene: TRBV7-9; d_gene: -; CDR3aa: CASRPGEAIYNEQFF; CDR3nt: TGTGCCAGCCGCCCTGGGGAGGCGATATACAATGAGCAGTTCTTC
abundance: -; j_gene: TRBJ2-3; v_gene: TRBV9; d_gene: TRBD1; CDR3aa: CASSVGQGPPDTQYF; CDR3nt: TGTGCCAGCAGCGTAGGACAGGGCCCCCCAGATACGCAGTATTTT
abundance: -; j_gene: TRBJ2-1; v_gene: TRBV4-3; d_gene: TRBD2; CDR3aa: CASSQDLTSGAGDEQFF; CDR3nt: TGCGCCAGCAGCCAAGATCTGACTAGCGGGGCTGGGGATGAGCAGTTCTTC
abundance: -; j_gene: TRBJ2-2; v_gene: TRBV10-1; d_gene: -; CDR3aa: CASSAREPGDTGELFF; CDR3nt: TGCGCCAGCAGTGCTCGGGAGCCCGGCGACACCGGGGAGCTGTTTTTT
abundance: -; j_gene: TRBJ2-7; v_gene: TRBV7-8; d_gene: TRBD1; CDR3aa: CASSRGQGDYEQYF; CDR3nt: TGTGCCAGCAGCCGGGGACAGGGGGACTACGAGCAGTACTTC
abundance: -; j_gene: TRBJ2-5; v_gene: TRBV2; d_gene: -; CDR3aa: CASSPGPSRGQETQYF; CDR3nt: TGTGCCAGCAGCCCAGGACCCTCTCGGGGCCAAGAGACCCAGTACTTC
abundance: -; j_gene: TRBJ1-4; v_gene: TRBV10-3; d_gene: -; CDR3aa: CAISRQATNEKLFF; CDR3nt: TGTGCCATCAGTCGACAAGCAACTAATGAAAAACTGTTTTTT
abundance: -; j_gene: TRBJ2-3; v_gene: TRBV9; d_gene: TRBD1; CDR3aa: CASSVGTGVGTDTQYF; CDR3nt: TGTGCCAGCAGCGTAGGGACAGGGGTTGGCACAGATACGCAGTATTTT
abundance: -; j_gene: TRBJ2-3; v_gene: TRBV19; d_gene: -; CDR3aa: CASILHTQYF; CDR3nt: TGTGCCAGTATCCTCCATACGCAGTATTTT
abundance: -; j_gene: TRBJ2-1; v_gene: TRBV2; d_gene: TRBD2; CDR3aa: CASRGTSGYNEQFF; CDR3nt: TGTGCCAGCAGGGGGACTAGCGGCTACAATGAGCAGTTCTTC
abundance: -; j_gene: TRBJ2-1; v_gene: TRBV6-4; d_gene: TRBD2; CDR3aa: CASSGVGLAGAGEQFF; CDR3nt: TGTGCCAGCAGTGGAGTAGGTCTAGCGGGAGCCGGGGAGCAGTTCTTC
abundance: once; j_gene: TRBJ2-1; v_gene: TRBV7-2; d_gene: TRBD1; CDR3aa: CASSLGGGVYNEQFF; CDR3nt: TGTGCCAGCAGCTTAGGAGGGGGCGTTTACAATGAGCAGTTCTTC
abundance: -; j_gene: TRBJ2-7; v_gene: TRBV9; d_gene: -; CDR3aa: CASSVDPGAGYEQYF; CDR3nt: TGTGCCAGCAGCGTAGACCCGGGAGCCGGCTACGAGCAGTACTTC
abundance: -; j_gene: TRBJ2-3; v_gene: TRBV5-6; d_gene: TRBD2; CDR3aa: CASSHGLDRTADTQYF; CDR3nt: TGTGCCAGCAGCCACGGACTAGATCGAACAGCAGATACGCAGTATTTT
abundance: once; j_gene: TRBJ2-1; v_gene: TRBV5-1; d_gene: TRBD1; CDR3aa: CASSLGGTGRDEQFF; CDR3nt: TGCGCCAGCAGCTTGGGGGGGACAGGGAGAGATGAGCAGTTCTTC
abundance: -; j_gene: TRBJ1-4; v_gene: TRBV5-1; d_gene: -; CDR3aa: CASRGPNEKLFF; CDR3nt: TGCGCCAGCAGGGGGCCTAATGAAAAACTGTTTTTT
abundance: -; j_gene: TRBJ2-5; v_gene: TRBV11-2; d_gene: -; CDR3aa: CASSASRETQYF; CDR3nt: TGTGCCAGCAGCGCCTCTAGAGAGACCCAGTACTTC
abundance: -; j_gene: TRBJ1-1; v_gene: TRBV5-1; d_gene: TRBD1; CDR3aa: CASSAGTANTEAFF; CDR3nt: TGCGCCAGCAGCGCCGGGACAGCCAACACTGAAGCTTTCTTT
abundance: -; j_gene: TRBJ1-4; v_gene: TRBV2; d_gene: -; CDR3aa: CASSRPGQEGPEKLFF; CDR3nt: TGTGCCAGCAGTCGACCAGGCCAGGAGGGGCCTGAAAAACTGTTTTTT
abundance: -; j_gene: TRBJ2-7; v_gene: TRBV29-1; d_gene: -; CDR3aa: CSALVALAKPSYEQYF; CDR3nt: TGCAGCGCCCTAGTTGCGCTAGCGAAACCATCGTACGAGCAGTACTTC
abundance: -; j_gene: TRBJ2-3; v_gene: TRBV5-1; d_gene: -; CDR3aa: CASSHASPTDTQYF; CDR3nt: TGCGCCAGCAGCCACGCTAGCCCCACAGATACGCAGTATTTT
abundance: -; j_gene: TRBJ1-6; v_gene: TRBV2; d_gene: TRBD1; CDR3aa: CASMMDRAGYSPLHF; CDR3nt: TGTGCCAGCATGATGGACAGGGCCGGTTATTCACCCCTCCACTTT
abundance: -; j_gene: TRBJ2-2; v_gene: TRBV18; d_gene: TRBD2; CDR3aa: CASSPFSGNSRDTGELFF; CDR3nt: TGTGCCAGCTCACCCTTTAGCGGGAACTCACGGGACACCGGGGAGCTGTTTTTT
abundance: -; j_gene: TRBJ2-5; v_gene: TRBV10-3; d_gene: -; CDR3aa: CAISEPQQGAETQYF; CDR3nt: TGTGCCATCAGTGAGCCCCAACAGGGTGCGGAGACCCAGTACTTC
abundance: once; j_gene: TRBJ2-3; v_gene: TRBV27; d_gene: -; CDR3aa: CASRSSVSTDTQYF; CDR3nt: TGTGCCAGCAGGAGTAGCGTAAGCACAGATACGCAGTATTTT
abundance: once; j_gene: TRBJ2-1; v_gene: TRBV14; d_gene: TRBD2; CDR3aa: CASSQFSGRSNGQFF; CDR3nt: TGTGCCAGCAGCCAGTTTAGCGGGAGGAGTAATGGGCAGTTCTTC
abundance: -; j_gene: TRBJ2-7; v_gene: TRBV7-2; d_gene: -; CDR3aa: CASSLAARTDHYEQYF; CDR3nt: TGTGCCAGCAGCTTAGCCGCCCGGACAGATCACTACGAGCAGTACTTC